A single T cell receptor (beta chain) is shown here with its context. No antigen is known for it. It was focal radiation plus CTLA-4 blockade with ipilimumab that patients with chemo-refractory metastatic non-small-cell lung cancer received. The sample comes from a study of radiotherapy plus CTLA-4 blockade in lung cancer. As for the study in general: Among all patients, 15% to 20% showed objective responses, while approximately 30% had disease control. Study-level points and caveats: Early clone dynamics of blood T cells, plus interferon-beta, reportedly predicted response best. There was expansion of tumor-derived TCR clones in blood after radiotherapy plus ipilimumab.

This table comes from immunoSEQ multiplex PCR, and its TCRdb copy is limited to in-frame clones, with some not included. The repertoire has about 43,000 clones, 55% to 80% of them found once; the top ten carry 20% to 30%. V shed 0 bases, J shed 6 bases, and the junction held 3 bases outside the gene matches. Germline assignment: CDR1 GTSNPN and CDR2 SVGIG (reference sequence). The CDR3 is 13 amino acids. Here the sequenced sample was peripheral blood, taken from a patient treated with radiotherapy plus ipilimumab. The sequence was collected from a human donor with non-small cell lung cancer who had a partial response to radiotherapy plus ipilimumab. The chain recombines TRBV30 with TRBJ1-1, with 8 bases identical to TRBD1. The CDR3 loop reads CAWSVTGGAEAFF. CDR3 nucleotide sequence: TGTGCCTGGAGTGTAACAGGGGGGGCTGAAGCTTTCTTT.